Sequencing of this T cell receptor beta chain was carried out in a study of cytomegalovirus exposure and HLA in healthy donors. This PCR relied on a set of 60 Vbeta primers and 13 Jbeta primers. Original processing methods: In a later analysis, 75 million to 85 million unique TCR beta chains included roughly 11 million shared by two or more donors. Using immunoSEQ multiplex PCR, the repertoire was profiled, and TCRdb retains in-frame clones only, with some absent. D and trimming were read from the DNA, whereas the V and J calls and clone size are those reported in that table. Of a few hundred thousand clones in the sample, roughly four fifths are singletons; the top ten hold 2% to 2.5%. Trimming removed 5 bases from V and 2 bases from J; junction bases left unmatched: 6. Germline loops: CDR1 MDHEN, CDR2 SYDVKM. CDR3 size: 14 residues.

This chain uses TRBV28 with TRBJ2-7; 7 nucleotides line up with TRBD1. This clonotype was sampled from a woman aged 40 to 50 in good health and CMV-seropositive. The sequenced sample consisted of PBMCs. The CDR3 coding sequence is TGTGCCAGCAGTGAAACAGGGGCCCCCTACGAGCAGTACTTC. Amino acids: CASSETGAPYEQYF.